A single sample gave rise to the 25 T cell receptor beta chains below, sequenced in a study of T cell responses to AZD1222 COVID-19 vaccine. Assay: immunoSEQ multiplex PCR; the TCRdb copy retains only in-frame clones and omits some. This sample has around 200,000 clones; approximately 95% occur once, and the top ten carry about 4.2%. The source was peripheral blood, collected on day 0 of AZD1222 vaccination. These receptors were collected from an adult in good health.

Written as DNA, the CDR3 is TGTGCCAGCAGCGGACAGATTAACACTGAAGCTTTCTTT. Translating it yields CASSGQINTEAFF. The chain couples TRBV3-1 (or the pseudogene TRBV3-2) to TRBJ1-1; D might be TRBD1 (6 bases). With 5 bases removed from V and 2 bases from J, the gap between germline ends came to 9 bases. The CDR3 runs to 13 residues. Looked up from germline, CDR1 is LGHDT and CDR2 is YNNKEL (reference sequence).

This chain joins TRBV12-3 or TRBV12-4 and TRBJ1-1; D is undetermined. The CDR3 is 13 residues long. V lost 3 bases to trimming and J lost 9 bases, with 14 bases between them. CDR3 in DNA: TGTGCCAGCAGTTTGAATGGAGAGGATCAAGCTTTCTTT. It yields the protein CASSLNGEDQAFF.

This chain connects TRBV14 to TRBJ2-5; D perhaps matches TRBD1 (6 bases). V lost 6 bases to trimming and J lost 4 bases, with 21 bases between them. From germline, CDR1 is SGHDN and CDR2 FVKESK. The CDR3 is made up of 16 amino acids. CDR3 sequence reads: CASSPGQGILGETQYF. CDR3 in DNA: TGTGCCAGCAGTCCGGGACAAGGGATCCTGGGAGAGACCCAGTACTTC.

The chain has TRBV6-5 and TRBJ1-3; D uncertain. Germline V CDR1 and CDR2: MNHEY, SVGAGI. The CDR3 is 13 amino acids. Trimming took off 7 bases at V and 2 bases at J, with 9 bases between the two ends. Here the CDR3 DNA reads TGTGCCAGCATCGTACGCGCTGGAAACACCATATATTTT. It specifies CASIVRAGNTIYF.

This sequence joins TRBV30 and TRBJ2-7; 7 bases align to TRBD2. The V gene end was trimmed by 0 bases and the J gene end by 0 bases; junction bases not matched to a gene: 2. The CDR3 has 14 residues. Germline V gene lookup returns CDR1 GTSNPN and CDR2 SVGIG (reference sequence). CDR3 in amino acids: CAWSVGGSSYEQYF. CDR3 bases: TGTGCCTGGAGTGTGGGGGGGTCCTCCTACGAGCAGTACTTC.

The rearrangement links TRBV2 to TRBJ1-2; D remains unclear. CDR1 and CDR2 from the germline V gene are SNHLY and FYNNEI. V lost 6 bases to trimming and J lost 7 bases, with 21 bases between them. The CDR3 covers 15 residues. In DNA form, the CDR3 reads TGTGCCAGCAGCGCTTGGGAGGTCCTGTCCAGTGGCTACACCTTC. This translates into CASSAWEVLSSGYTF.

CDR3 protein: CASSLILTGELFF. DNA for the CDR3: TGTGCCAGCAGCTTAATCCTGACCGGGGAGCTGTTTTTT. This chain links TRBV11-2 with TRBJ2-2; no definite D call. The CDR3 totals 13 residues. V was cut by 2 bases and J by 5 bases, with 6 bases left in between. The germline CDR1 and CDR2 sequences are SGHAT and FQNNGV.

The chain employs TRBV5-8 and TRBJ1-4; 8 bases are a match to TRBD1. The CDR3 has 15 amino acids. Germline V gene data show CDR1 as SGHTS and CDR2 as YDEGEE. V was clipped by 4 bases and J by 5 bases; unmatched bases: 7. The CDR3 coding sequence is TGTGCCAGCAGCCGGGACAGGCTCATCAATGAAAAACTGTTTTTT. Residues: CASSRDRLINEKLFF.

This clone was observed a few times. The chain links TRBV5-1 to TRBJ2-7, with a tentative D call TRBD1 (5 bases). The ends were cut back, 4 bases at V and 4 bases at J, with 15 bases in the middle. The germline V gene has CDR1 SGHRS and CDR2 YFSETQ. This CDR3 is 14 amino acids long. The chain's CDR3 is CASSPWTPPYEQYF. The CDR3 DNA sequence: TGCGCCAGCAGCCCATGGACACCACCTTACGAGCAGTACTTC.

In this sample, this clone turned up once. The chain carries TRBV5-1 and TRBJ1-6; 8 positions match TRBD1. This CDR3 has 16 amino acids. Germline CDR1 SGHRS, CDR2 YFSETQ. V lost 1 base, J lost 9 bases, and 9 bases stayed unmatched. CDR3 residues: CASSLTLDRGSSPLHF. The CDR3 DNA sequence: TGCGCCAGCAGCTTGACTTTAGACAGGGGATCTTCACCCCTCCACTTT.

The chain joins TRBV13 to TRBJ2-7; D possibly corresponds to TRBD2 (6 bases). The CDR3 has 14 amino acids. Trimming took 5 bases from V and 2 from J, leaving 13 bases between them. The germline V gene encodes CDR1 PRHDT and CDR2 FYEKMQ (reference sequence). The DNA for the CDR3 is TGTGCCAGCAGCCCGTCCGGACTAACCTACGAGCAGTACTTC. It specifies CASSPSGLTYEQYF.

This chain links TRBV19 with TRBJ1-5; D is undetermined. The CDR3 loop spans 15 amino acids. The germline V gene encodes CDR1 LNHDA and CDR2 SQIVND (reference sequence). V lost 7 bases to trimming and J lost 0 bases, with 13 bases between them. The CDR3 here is CASTSAGLSNQPQHF. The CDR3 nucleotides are TGTGCCAGTACCTCCGCAGGTCTTAGCAATCAGCCCCAGCATTTT. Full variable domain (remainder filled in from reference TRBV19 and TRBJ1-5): DGGITQSPKYLFRKEGQNVTLSCEQNLNHDAMYWYRQDPGQGLRLIYYSQIVNDFQKGDIAEGYSVSREKKESFPLTVTSAQKNPTAFYLCASTSAGLSNQPQHFGDGTRLSIL.

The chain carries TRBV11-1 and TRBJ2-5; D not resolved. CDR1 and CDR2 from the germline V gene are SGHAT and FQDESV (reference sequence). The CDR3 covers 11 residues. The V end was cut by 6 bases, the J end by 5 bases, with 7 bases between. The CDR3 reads CASRLGETQYF. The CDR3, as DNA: TGTGCCAGCAGGCTAGGGGAGACCCAGTACTTC. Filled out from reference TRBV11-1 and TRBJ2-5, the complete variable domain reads EAEVAQSPRYKITEKSQAVAFWCDPISGHATLYWYRQILGQGPELLVQFQDESVVDDSQLPKDRFSAERLKGVDSTLKIQPAELGDSAMYLCASRLGETQYFGPGTRLLVL.

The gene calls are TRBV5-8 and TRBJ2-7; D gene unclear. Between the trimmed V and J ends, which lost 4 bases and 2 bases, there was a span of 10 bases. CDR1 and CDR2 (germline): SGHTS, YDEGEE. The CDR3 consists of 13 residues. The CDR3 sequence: CASSRTVAYEQYF. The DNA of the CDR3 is TGTGCCAGCAGCCGGACGGTTGCCTACGAGCAGTACTTC. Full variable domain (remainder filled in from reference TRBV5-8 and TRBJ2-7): EAGVTQSPTHLIKTRGQQATLRCSPISGHTSVYWYQQALGLGLQFLLWYDEGEERNRGNFPPRFSGRQFPNYSSELNVNALELEDSALYLCASSRTVAYEQYFGPGTRLTVT.

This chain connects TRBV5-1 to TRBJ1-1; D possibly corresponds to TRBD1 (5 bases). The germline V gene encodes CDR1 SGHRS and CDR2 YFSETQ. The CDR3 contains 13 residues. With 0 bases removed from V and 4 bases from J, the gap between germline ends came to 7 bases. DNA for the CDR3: TGCGCCAGCAGCTTGGAAGGGGCCACTGAAGCTTTCTTT. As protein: CASSLEGATEAFF.

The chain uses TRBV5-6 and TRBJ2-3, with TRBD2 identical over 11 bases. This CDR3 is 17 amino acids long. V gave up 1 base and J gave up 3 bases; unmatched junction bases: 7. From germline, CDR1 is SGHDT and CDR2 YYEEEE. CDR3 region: CASSLWLAGGGTDTQYF. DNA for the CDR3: TGTGCCAGCAGCTTGTGGCTAGCGGGGGGTGGGACAGATACGCAGTATTTT. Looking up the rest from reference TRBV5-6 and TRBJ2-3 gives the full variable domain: DAGVTQSPTHLIKTRGQQVTLRCSPKSGHDTVSWYQQALGQGPQFIFQYYEEEERQRGNFPDRFSGHQFPNYSSELNVNALLLGDSALYLCASSLWLAGGGTDTQYFGPGTRLTVL.

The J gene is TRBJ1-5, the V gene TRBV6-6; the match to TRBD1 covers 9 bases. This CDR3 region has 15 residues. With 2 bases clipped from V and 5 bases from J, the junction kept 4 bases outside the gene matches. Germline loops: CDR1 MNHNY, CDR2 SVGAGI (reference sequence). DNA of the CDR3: TGTGCCAGCAGTTACATGACAGGGGGAGATCAGCCCCAGCATTTT. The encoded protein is CASSYMTGGDQPQHF.

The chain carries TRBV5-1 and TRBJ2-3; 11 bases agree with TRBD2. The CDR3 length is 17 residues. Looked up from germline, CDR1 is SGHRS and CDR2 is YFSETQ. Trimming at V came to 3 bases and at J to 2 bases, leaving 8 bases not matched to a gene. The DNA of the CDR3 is TGCGCCAGCAGCTCGTTCCCGGGACTAGCGGCCACAGATACGCAGTATTTT. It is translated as CASSSFPGLAATDTQYF.

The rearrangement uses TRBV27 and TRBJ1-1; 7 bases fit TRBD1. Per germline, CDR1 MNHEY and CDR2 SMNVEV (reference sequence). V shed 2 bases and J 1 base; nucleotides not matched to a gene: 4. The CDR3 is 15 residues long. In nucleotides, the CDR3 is TGTGCCAGCAGTTTAGAAGGGGGCGCGAACACTGAAGCTTTCTTT. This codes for CASSLEGGANTEAFF.

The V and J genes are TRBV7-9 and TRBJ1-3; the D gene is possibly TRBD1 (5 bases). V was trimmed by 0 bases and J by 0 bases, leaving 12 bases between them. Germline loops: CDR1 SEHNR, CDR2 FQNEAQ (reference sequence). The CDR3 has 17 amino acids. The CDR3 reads CASSLADNRNSGNTIYF. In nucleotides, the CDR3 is TGTGCCAGCAGCTTAGCGGATAACAGGAACTCTGGAAACACCATATATTTT. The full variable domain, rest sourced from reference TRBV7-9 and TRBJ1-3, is DTGVSQNPRHKITKRGQNVTFRCDPISEHNRLYWYRQTLGQGPEFLTYFQNEAQLEKSRLLSDRFSAERPKGSFSTLEIQRTEQGDSAMYLCASSLADNRNSGNTIYFGEGSWLTVV.

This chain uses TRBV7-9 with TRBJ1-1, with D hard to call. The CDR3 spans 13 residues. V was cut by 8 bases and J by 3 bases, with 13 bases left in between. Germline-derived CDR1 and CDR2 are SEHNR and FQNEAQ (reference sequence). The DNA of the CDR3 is TGTGCCAGCTCACCGCGAGTCCACACTGAAGCTTTCTTT. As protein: CASSPRVHTEAFF.

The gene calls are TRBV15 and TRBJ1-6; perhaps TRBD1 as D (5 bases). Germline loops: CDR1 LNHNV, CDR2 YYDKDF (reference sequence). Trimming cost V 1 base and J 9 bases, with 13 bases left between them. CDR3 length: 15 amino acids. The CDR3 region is CATSRVGTATSPLHF. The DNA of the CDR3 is TGTGCCACCAGCAGAGTGGGGACGGCGACTTCACCCCTCCACTTT.

In DNA, the CDR3 is TGCGCCAGCAGTGAGAATCCGGGGGGTCCCTACGAGCAGTACTTC. This encodes CASSENPGGPYEQYF. V is TRBV10-1 and J is TRBJ2-7; 7 nucleotides agree with TRBD2. There are 15 residues in the CDR3. The germline gives CDR1 WNHNN, CDR2 SYGVQD (reference sequence). The trim removed 2 bases at V and 2 bases at J, leaving 6 bases unmatched.

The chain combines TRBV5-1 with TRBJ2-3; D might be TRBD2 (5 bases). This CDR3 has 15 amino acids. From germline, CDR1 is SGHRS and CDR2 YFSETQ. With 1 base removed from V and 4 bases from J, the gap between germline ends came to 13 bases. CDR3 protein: CASSLREIRSDTQYF. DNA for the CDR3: TGCGCCAGCAGCTTGAGGGAGATCAGATCAGATACGCAGTATTTT.

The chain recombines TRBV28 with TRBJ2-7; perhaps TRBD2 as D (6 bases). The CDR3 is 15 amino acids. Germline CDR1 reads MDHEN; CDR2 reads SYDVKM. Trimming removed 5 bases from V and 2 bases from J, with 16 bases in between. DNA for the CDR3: TGTGCCAGCAGTCCCCTAGCGTTCTCCACCTACGAGCAGTACTTC. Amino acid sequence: CASSPLAFSTYEQYF. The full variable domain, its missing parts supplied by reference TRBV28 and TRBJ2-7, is DVKVTQSSRYLVKRTGEKVFLECVQDMDHENMFWYRQDPGLGLRLIYFSYDVKMKEKGDIPEGYSVSREKKERFSLILESASTNQTSMYLCASSPLAFSTYEQYFGPGTRLTVT.